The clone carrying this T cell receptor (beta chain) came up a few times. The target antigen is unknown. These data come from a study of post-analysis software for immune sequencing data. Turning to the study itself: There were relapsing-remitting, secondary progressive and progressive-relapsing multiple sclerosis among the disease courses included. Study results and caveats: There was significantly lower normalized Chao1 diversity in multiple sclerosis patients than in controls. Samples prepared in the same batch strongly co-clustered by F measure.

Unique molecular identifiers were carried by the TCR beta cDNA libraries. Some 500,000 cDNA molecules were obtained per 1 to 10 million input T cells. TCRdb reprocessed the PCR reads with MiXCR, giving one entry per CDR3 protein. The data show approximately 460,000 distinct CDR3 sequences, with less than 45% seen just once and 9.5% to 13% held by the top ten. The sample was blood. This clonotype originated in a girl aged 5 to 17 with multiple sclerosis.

In DNA, the CDR3 is TGTGCCAGCAGGGAAGGTTGGCTCAGCGAGCAGTTCTTC. Amino acid sequence: CASREGWLSEQFF. The chain uses TRBV6-5 and TRBJ2-1; D is unclear. The germline CDR1 and CDR2 sequences are MNHEY and SVGAGI. Trimming took 6 bases from V and 10 from J, leaving 16 bases between them. There are 13 residues in the CDR3.